This entry concerns a single T cell receptor (beta chain). The antigen is undetermined. The source of the sample is a study of shared clonotypes between healthy human individuals. Study details: With ages of 18 to 49, the donors were a couple of women and a few men.

CDR3 length equals 13 residues. Between the trimmed V and J ends, which lost 5 bases and 7 bases, there was a span of 11 bases. CDR1 and CDR2 from the germline V gene are MNHEY and SVGAGI. Data came from immunoSEQ multiplex PCR; TCRdb stores just in-frame clones and leaves some out. The sample carries approximately 2.1 million clones, 85% to 95% recorded once. Overall study findings and caveats: Though the depth was large, rarefaction showed that sorted-subset sequencing was incomplete.

V gene TRBV6-5 combines with J gene TRBJ2-2; the D is unclear. The sequenced sample was naive CD4+ T cells from PBMCs. Subset reported: CD45RA+ positively selected. This sequence was found in a man younger than 35 in good health. Some clones in this sample may be carry-over from other donors' samples. The CDR3 protein is CASSTPGFGELFF. The CDR3 bases are TGTGCCAGCAGTACGCCGGGTTTCGGGGAGCTGTTTTTT.